The 16 T cell receptor beta chains below were found in one sample sequenced in a study of T-cell memory formation after mild COVID-19. TCRdb called the 5' RACE reads again in MiXCR, with one record for every CDR3 protein. The table has about 560,000 distinct CDR3 sequences, about a fifth seen once. Specimen: PBMCs or a T cell subset sorted from them (not recorded which). The receptors derive from an adult woman who had mild COVID-19 (a few samples of this study predate the infection). Cell type and time point are not known.

Only a few counts were recorded for this clonotype. The V gene is TRBV7-6, the J gene TRBJ2-7; TRBD1 aligns across 9 bases. The trim removed 2 bases at V and 3 bases at J, leaving 5 bases unmatched. The CDR3 spans 15 residues. Germline V gene lookup returns CDR1 SGHVS and CDR2 FNYEAQ. CDR3 in DNA: TGTGCCAGCAGCTTAAGAGGGACAGGGAACTACGAGCAGTACTTC. Protein sequence: CASSLRGTGNYEQYF. Drawing the rest from reference TRBV7-6 and TRBJ2-7, the complete variable domain is GAGVSQSPRYKVTKRGQDVALRCDPISGHVSLYWYRQALGQGPEFLTYFNYEAQQDKSGLPNDRFSAERPEGSISTLTIQRTEQRDSAMYRCASSLRGTGNYEQYFGPGTRLTVT.

The chain links TRBV2 to TRBJ1-6; weak D call: TRBD1 (6 bases). The CDR3 totals 15 residues. The V end was cut by 6 bases, the J end by 3 bases, with 12 bases between. CDR1 SNHLY and CDR2 FYNNEI come from the germline V gene. CDR3 sequence: CASRDRDIYNSPLHF. CDR3 DNA: TGTGCCAGCAGGGACCGGGACATCTATAATTCACCCCTCCACTTT.

The chain combines TRBV7-2 with TRBJ2-3, with unresolved D. The CDR3 is made up of 15 amino acids. Trimming removed 1 base from V and 2 bases from J, with 10 bases in between. Germline loops: CDR1 SGHTA, CDR2 FQGNSA. The CDR3 sequence: CASSLVRAVTDTQYF. For the CDR3, the DNA is TGTGCCAGCAGCTTAGTTCGGGCGGTCACAGATACGCAGTATTTT. Combining the CDR3 with reference TRBV7-2 and TRBJ2-3 gives the whole variable domain GAGVSQSPSNKVTEKGKDVELRCDPISGHTALYWYRQSLGQGLEFLIYFQGNSAPDKSGLPSDRFSAERTGGSVSTLTIQRTQQEDSAVYLCASSLVRAVTDTQYFGPGTRLTVL.

The chain has TRBV6-6 and TRBJ1-6; the match to TRBD1 covers 7 bases. Germline CDR1 MNHNY, CDR2 SVGAGI (reference sequence). V gave up 5 bases and J gave up 5 bases; unmatched junction bases: 3. The CDR3 length is 14 residues. The chain's CDR3 is CASSKDRDNSPLHF. In DNA, the CDR3 is TGTGCCAGCAGTAAAGACAGGGATAATTCACCCCTCCACTTT.

The chain carries TRBV27 and TRBJ2-7; D might be TRBD1 (6 bases). This CDR3 is built from 15 residues. V shed 4 bases and J shed 2 bases, with 15 bases lying between them. Germline assignment: CDR1 MNHEY and CDR2 SMNVEV (reference sequence). CDR3: CASSSLIRGTYEQYF. DNA for the CDR3: TGTGCCAGCAGTTCCCTCATCAGGGGAACCTACGAGCAGTACTTC.

The V call is TRBV7-9, the J call TRBJ2-2, with 9 positions matching TRBD2. CDR3 length: 19 residues. CDR1 is SEHNR, CDR2 FQNEAQ, per germline (reference sequence). J was trimmed by 0 bases and V by 4 bases; bases with no gene match: 12. The CDR3 nucleotides are TGTGCCAGCAGCTCCCCCCTCCTAGCGGGGACAACGAACACCGGGGAGCTGTTTTTT. It translates to CASSSPLLAGTTNTGELFF.

This clonotype has only a few counts. V gene TRBV30 combines with J gene TRBJ1-1; no reliable D call. CDR3 length: 13 residues. The germline V gene encodes CDR1 GTSNPN and CDR2 SVGIG (reference sequence). V dropped 2 bases and J dropped 7 bases, with 14 bases sitting between them. CDR3 in amino acids: CAWSLGVGYEAFF. CDR3 sequence (DNA): TGTGCCTGGAGTTTGGGTGTGGGGTATGAAGCTTTCTTT.

This chain joins TRBV7-2 and TRBJ1-5; D perhaps matches TRBD1 (6 bases). With 7 bases removed from V and 5 bases from J, the gap between germline ends came to 15 bases. Germline V gene data show CDR1 as SGHTA and CDR2 as FQGNSA. This CDR3 is built from 14 residues. CDR3 nucleotides: TGTGCCAGCACGCCCCGGGACATTTATCAGCCCCAGCATTTT. Translated: CASTPRDIYQPQHF.

The chain recombines TRBV7-2 with TRBJ2-2; D call uncertain. V gave up 4 bases and J gave up 4 bases, with 13 bases separating them. Germline lookup yields CDR1 SGHTA and CDR2 FQGNSA. This CDR3 has 15 residues. The CDR3 DNA reads as TGTGCCAGCAGCTCTTTTGGGGTCGGCACCGGGGAGCTGTTTTTT. This encodes CASSSFGVGTGELFF.

In this sample, this clonotype turned up a few times. The J gene is TRBJ1-1, the V gene TRBV29-1; 10 bases line up with TRBD1. Germline CDR1 and CDR2: SQVTM and ANQGSEA. CDR3 length equals 12 residues. Germline trimming cut 7 bases from V and 5 bases from J; bases unmatched to any gene: 4. CDR3 in amino acids: CSATGQGTEAFF. CDR3 coding DNA: TGCAGCGCAACGGGACAGGGGACTGAAGCTTTCTTT.

This clonotype has more than one count but fewer than ten. The rearrangement uses TRBV5-1 and TRBJ2-7; TRBD1 matches at 8 bases. The V gene's germline CDR1 is SGHRS and CDR2 YFSETQ. This CDR3 region has 15 residues. V was pared by 3 bases and J by 1 base, with 6 bases of the junction left unmatched. This chain's CDR3 is CASSWGTGDSYEQYF. The CDR3 DNA reads as TGCGCCAGCAGCTGGGGGACAGGCGATTCCTACGAGCAGTACTTC.

This clonotype was seen ten or more times. In DNA, the CDR3 is TGTGCCACCAGCAGAGATCGCACAGGGAACGGTGAAAAACTGTTTTTT. It codes for CATSRDRTGNGEKLFF. J is TRBJ1-4 and V is TRBV15, with a possible D match to TRBD1 (6 bases). CDR1 is LNHNV, CDR2 YYDKDF, per germline (reference sequence). This CDR3 has 16 residues. V was shortened by 0 bases and J by 7 bases, with 15 bases between the two germline ends. Complete variable domain (other parts from reference TRBV15 and TRBJ1-4): DAMVIQNPRYQVTQFGKPVTLSCSQTLNHNVMYWYQQKSSQAPKLLFHYYDKDFNNEADTPDNFQSRRPNTSFCFLDIRSPGLGDTAMYLCATSRDRTGNGEKLFFGSGTQLSVL.

This clonotype appeared a few times. The rearrangement uses TRBV4-1 and TRBJ2-5, with D maybe TRBD2 (6 bases). Germline V gives CDR1 MGHRA, CDR2 YSYEKL. The V and J ends lost 2 bases and 1 base respectively, with 11 bases between them. This CDR3 has 15 residues. CDR3 DNA sequence: TGCGCCAGCAGCCAATCCGGACTAACCCAAGAGACCCAGTACTTC. It specifies CASSQSGLTQETQYF.

This clonotype occurred a few times. V usage is TRBV20-1 and J usage is TRBJ1-1, with a tentative D call TRBD1 (5 bases). Trimming shortened V by 1 base and J by 0 bases, and 12 bases separated the two germline ends. Germline V gene sequence: CDR1 DFQATT, CDR2 SNEGSKA (reference sequence). The CDR3 totals 15 residues. CDR3 DNA sequence: TGCAGTGCTAGAGGATTGCGGGGGATGAACACTGAAGCTTTCTTT. Encoded protein: CSARGLRGMNTEAFF.

This clonotype was seen a handful of times. The chain couples TRBV11-1 to TRBJ2-7; 10 nucleotides match TRBD2. CDR3 length: 15 amino acids. From germline, CDR1 is SGHAT and CDR2 FQDESV (reference sequence). V dropped 5 bases and J dropped 2; count of bases not matched to a gene: 6. The CDR3 sequence: CASSTRLAGAYEQYF. The CDR3 DNA is TGTGCCAGCAGCACACGACTAGCGGGTGCCTACGAGCAGTACTTC.

The chain joins TRBV20-1 to TRBJ1-1; 8 nucleotides agree with TRBD1. The V segment lost 5 bases and the J segment 6 bases; nucleotides outside the gene matches: 11. The germline gives CDR1 DFQATT, CDR2 SNEGSKA (reference sequence). CDR3 size: 14 residues. CDR3 region: CSAPLQQGGAEAFF. CDR3 DNA: TGCAGTGCTCCTTTACAACAGGGGGGTGCTGAAGCTTTCTTT.